These 26 T cell receptor beta chains share one sample of origin, sequenced in a study of T-cell memory formation after mild COVID-19. TCRdb itself ran the 5' RACE reads through MiXCR, one entry per CDR3 protein. In the table there are 400,000 to 500,000 distinct CDR3 sequences, about 24% of which are singletons. Sample: PBMCs or a T cell subset sorted from them (not recorded which). The source is an adult woman who had mild COVID-19 (a few samples of this study predate the infection). Cell type and time point are not known.

This clonotype was picked up many times. The chain uses TRBV19 and TRBJ2-1, with TRBD2 matching 8 bases. The CDR3 is 15 residues long. The germline V gene has CDR1 LNHDA and CDR2 SQIVND (reference sequence). J lost 7 bases, V lost 2 bases, and 7 bases had no gene match. DNA of the CDR3: TGTGCCAGTAGTATACGCGGGGGGTTTGGGAATGAGCAGTTCTTC. Its protein product is CASSIRGGFGNEQFF.

This rearrangement joins TRBV4-3 to TRBJ2-7; either TRBD1 or TRBD2 may fit D (5 bases each). With 0 bases removed from V and 2 bases from J, the gap between germline ends came to 11 bases. CDR1 is LGHNA, CDR2 YSLEER, per germline. This CDR3 spans 15 amino acids. The CDR3 DNA sequence: TGCGCCAGCAGCCAAGACTCGGGACGAGCCTACGAGCAGTACTTC. Protein: CASSQDSGRAYEQYF.

The chain couples TRBV5-5 to TRBJ2-7, with TRBD1 matching 9 bases. Germline lookup yields CDR1 SGHKS and CDR2 YYEKEE (reference sequence). The CDR3 is 15 residues long. The V gene end was trimmed by 4 bases and the J gene end by 4 bases; junction bases not matched to a gene: 9. The DNA for the CDR3 is TGTGCCAGCAGCCACGATCCCGGGACAGGGTACGAGCAGTACTTC. The encoded protein is CASSHDPGTGYEQYF.

The gene calls are TRBV12-3 or TRBV12-4 and TRBJ2-5; D unresolved. The germline V and J ends were trimmed by 5 bases and 1 base, with 8 bases remaining between them. The CDR3 loop spans 13 amino acids. The CDR3 nucleotides are TGTGCCAGCAGTGGTCCACCCCAAGAGACCCAGTACTTC. Translating gives CASSGPPQETQYF.

The V call is TRBV7-9, the J call TRBJ1-6; TRBD1 is a possible D gene (5 bases). With 5 bases removed from V and 6 bases from J, the gap between germline ends came to 8 bases. The CDR3 is made up of 13 amino acids. CDR1 and CDR2 (germline): SEHNR, FQNEAQ (reference sequence). CDR3 DNA sequence: TGTGCCAGCAGCACGGGACTTAATTCACCCCTCCACTTT. This gives the protein CASSTGLNSPLHF.

Here the CDR3 reads CASSPESWYTGELFF. Here the CDR3 DNA reads TGTGCCAGCAGCCCGGAATCGTGGTATACCGGGGAGCTGTTTTTT. The chain links TRBV7-2 to TRBJ2-2; D not resolved. V was trimmed by 5 bases and J by 5 bases, leaving 15 bases between them. The germline V gene encodes CDR1 SGHTA and CDR2 FQGNSA. The CDR3 totals 15 residues.

This clonotype was found a few times. The V gene is TRBV12-3 or TRBV12-4, the J gene TRBJ1-1, with D unclear. Trimming stripped 2 bases from V and 3 bases from J, with 7 bases between. The CDR3 extends over 13 amino acids. This CDR3 is CASSLRWDTEAFF. In DNA form, the CDR3 reads TGTGCCAGCAGTTTACGTTGGGACACTGAAGCTTTCTTT.

In this sample, this clonotype turned up a few times. The chain couples TRBV12-3 or TRBV12-4 to TRBJ2-3; D gene ambiguous. Trimming cost V 1 base and J 6 bases, with 11 bases left between them. This CDR3 region has 14 residues. The CDR3 region has the DNA TGTGCCAGCAGTTTAGACTACCTGGGGGATACGCAGTATTTT. The encoded protein is CASSLDYLGDTQYF.

The CDR3 DNA follows: TGTGCCAGCAGTCAAGACAGGGTGGACGAGCAGTACTTC. Its protein is CASSQDRVDEQYF. The chain recombines TRBV6-5 with TRBJ2-7, with 7 bases identical to TRBD1. CDR1 and CDR2 from the germline V gene are MNHEY and SVGAGI. Trimming took 5 bases from V and 5 from J; bases not matched to a gene: 6. This CDR3 spans 13 amino acids.

This clonotype was seen a few times. This chain uses TRBV12-3 or TRBV12-4 with TRBJ1-1; D not certain. Trimming pared 2 bases from V and 5 bases from J, leaving 6 bases between. This CDR3 comprises 12 residues. The CDR3 nucleotides are TGTGCCAGCAGTTTACTCCAAACTGAAGCTTTCTTT. Amino acid sequence: CASSLLQTEAFF.

V is TRBV5-1 and J is TRBJ1-1, with D unresolved. Germline-derived CDR1 and CDR2 are SGHRS and YFSETQ. V was cut by 0 bases and J by 3 bases, with 12 bases left in between. The CDR3 runs to 15 residues. The CDR3 is CASSLGIGLDTEAFF. CDR3 coding DNA: TGCGCCAGCAGCTTGGGAATTGGGTTGGACACTGAAGCTTTCTTT.

This clonotype was counted a few times. V gene TRBV30 combines with J gene TRBJ1-1; 8 nucleotides match TRBD1. The CDR3 contains 13 residues. Germline CDR1 GTSNPN, CDR2 SVGIG (reference sequence). V lost 5 bases to trimming and J lost 3 bases; unmatched junction nucleotides: 5. The CDR3 coding sequence is TGTGCCTGGCGCAGGGGGCAGTACACTGAAGCTTTCTTT. Translation gives CAWRRGQYTEAFF.

The chain recombines TRBV29-1 with TRBJ1-4; D remains ambiguous. The CDR3 is made up of 13 amino acids. V lost 3 bases to trimming and J lost 7 bases, with 12 bases between them. The germline CDR1 and CDR2 sequences are SQVTM and ANQGSEA. Here the CDR3 reads CSVEPSLGEKLFF. CDR3 in DNA: TGCAGCGTTGAGCCCTCCCTGGGTGAAAAACTGTTTTTT.

The chain employs TRBV6-1 and TRBJ1-5; D uncertain. The CDR3 runs 12 residues. The V end lost 3 bases, the J end lost 7 bases, and 7 bases lay between the germline ends. Germline V CDR1 and CDR2: MNHNS, SASEGT. The CDR3 spells CASSDLRQPQHF. In DNA form, the CDR3 reads TGTGCCAGCAGTGACTTGAGACAGCCCCAGCATTTT.

This chain uses TRBV9 with TRBJ2-3, with D possibly being TRBD2 (7 bases). V lost 0 bases, J lost 5 bases, and 13 bases lay in between. The CDR3 length is 15 residues. Looked up from germline, CDR1 is SGDLS and CDR2 is YYNGEE. The CDR3 nucleotides read TGTGCCAGCAGCGTAGACACAGGGAGGGGAGATACGCAGTATTTT. Translating it yields CASSVDTGRGDTQYF.

This clonotype occurred a few times. This rearrangement joins TRBV6-5 to TRBJ2-1; maybe TRBD1 (6 bases). This CDR3 is 16 amino acids long. CDR1 MNHEY and CDR2 SVGAGI come from the germline V gene. Trimming pared 6 bases from V and 1 base from J, leaving 16 bases between. The CDR3 loop is CASSPAGALSYNEQFF. The DNA for the CDR3 is TGTGCCAGCAGCCCGGCAGGGGCACTTTCCTACAATGAGCAGTTCTTC.

This clonotype was seen only a few times. The rearrangement links TRBV6-5 to TRBJ1-1, with D unclear. Trimming left V 6 bases short and J 3 bases short, with 11 bases between. Germline CDR1 reads MNHEY; CDR2 reads SVGAGI. The CDR3 length is 13 residues. Here the CDR3 reads CASRPMGYTEAFF. The CDR3 DNA reads TGTGCCAGCAGGCCGATGGGGTACACTGAAGCTTTCTTT.

This clonotype was counted a few times. This rearrangement joins TRBV12-3 or TRBV12-4 to TRBJ2-5; D is unresolved. The CDR3 has 12 residues. The ends were cut back, 6 bases at V and 5 bases at J, with 10 bases in the middle. CDR3 protein: CASSSLGETQYF. In DNA form, the CDR3 reads TGTGCCAGCAGCTCCCTGGGGGAGACCCAGTACTTC.

This clonotype was seen once. The chain combines TRBV6-2 or TRBV6-3 with TRBJ2-7; D uncertain. CDR1 is MNHEY, CDR2 SVGEGT, per germline. V lost 4 bases, J lost 9 bases, and 16 bases lay in between. The CDR3 has 13 residues. CDR3 sequence: CASSSGRAAGQYF. CDR3 nucleotides: TGTGCCAGCAGTTCAGGCCGGGCGGCCGGGCAGTACTTC.

This clonotype showed up just a few times. This chain's CDR3 is CASSLGGTNTEAFF. Written as DNA, the CDR3 is TGTGCCAGCAGCTTAGGAGGGACAAACACTGAAGCTTTCTTT. This chain uses TRBV11-3 with TRBJ1-1, with D possibly being TRBD1 (6 bases). V lost 1 base and J 2 bases, leaving 8 bases between the germline ends. This CDR3 is built from 14 residues. Germline V gives CDR1 SGHNT, CDR2 YENEEA.

This rearrangement joins TRBV4-3 to TRBJ1-1; D remains unclear. This CDR3 has 16 amino acids. CDR1 and CDR2 from the germline V gene are LGHNA and YSLEER. Trimming pared 0 bases from V and 0 bases from J, leaving 11 bases between. DNA for the CDR3: TGCGCCAGCAGCCAAGAAAACCACCTGATGAACACTGAAGCTTTCTTT. Encoded protein: CASSQENHLMNTEAFF.

This chain uses TRBV6-2 or TRBV6-3 with TRBJ2-2, with D uncertain. The germline V gene encodes CDR1 MNHEY and CDR2 SVGEGT. The CDR3 spans 14 residues. Deletions cut 7 bases from V and 6 bases from J, with 15 bases between. The CDR3 here is CASTLHFGAGELFF. As DNA, the CDR3 is TGTGCCAGCACCCTCCACTTCGGAGCCGGGGAGCTGTTTTTT.

The rearrangement uses TRBV27 and TRBJ2-4; the D gene is possibly TRBD1 (6 bases). Germline V gives CDR1 MNHEY, CDR2 SMNVEV (reference sequence). CDR3 size: 12 residues. V shed 3 bases and J shed 9 bases, with 9 bases lying between them. This CDR3 is CASSFRGSIQYF. The CDR3 DNA reads TGTGCCAGCAGTTTCAGGGGTAGCATTCAGTACTTC.

The rearrangement joins TRBV2 to TRBJ2-3, with D unresolved. V was trimmed by 4 bases and J by 13 bases, leaving 9 bases between them. Germline lookup yields CDR1 SNHLY and CDR2 FYNNEI. This CDR3 comprises 10 residues. CDR3 DNA sequence: TGTGCCAGCAGTGGTGCGAGGAAGTATTTT. Its protein product is CASSGARKYF.

This clonotype was recorded a few times. V usage is TRBV12-3 or TRBV12-4 and J usage is TRBJ1-5, with D possibly being TRBD1 (6 bases). The V end lost 5 bases, the J end lost 9 bases, and 14 bases lay between the germline ends. This CDR3 has 13 residues. In DNA form, the CDR3 reads TGTGCCAGCAGTCTTGAGGGGGGGTGGCCCCAGCATTTT. Protein sequence: CASSLEGGWPQHF.

The chain employs TRBV5-5 and TRBJ2-1; 8 bases agree with TRBD2. Unmatched junction bases numbered 14, after V lost 3 bases and J lost 3 bases. Per the germline V gene, CDR1 is SGHKS and CDR2 is YYEKEE (reference sequence). The CDR3 totals 18 residues. The DNA of the CDR3 is TGTGCCAGCAGCTCCCCTCTACTGGAGCGGGGGTTCTACAATGAGCAGTTCTTC. Translated: CASSSPLLERGFYNEQFF.